Below, 27 T cell receptor beta chains from the same sample are listed, as sequenced in a study of blood T cell repertoires in COVID-19. Assay used: immunoSEQ multiplex PCR; TCRdb lists only in-frame clones, some missing. The sample has approximately 170,000 clones, around 84% seen once. The sequencing sample was made of peripheral blood. The receptors were sampled from a woman in her 70s with COVID-19, enrolled during active disease.

This clone has only a few counts. This rearrangement joins TRBV9 to TRBJ2-6; a possible D gene is TRBD2 (5 bases). The CDR3 loop spans 13 amino acids. Deletions cut 6 bases from V and 4 bases from J, with 8 bases between. The germline V gene has CDR1 SGDLS and CDR2 YYNGEE. As DNA, the CDR3 is TGTGCCAGCACCAGAGGGGGGGCCAACGTCCTGACTTTC. Protein: CASTRGGANVLTF.

The chain recombines TRBV2 with TRBJ1-1; the D is unclear. The CDR3 runs to 11 residues. Germline V gene lookup returns CDR1 SNHLY and CDR2 FYNNEI. V lost 8 bases to trimming and J lost 3 bases, with 7 bases between them. The CDR3 spells CASLRYTEAFF. The CDR3 DNA reads as TGTGCCAGCTTACGGTACACTGAAGCTTTCTTT.

CDR3 sequence (DNA): TGTGCCAGCAACACGGACAGCCTGGACAGCTACTCTGGAAACACCATATATTTT. Protein sequence: CASNTDSLDSYSGNTIYF. V usage is TRBV14 and J usage is TRBJ1-3; D may be TRBD1 (6 bases). The V end was cut by 7 bases, the J end by 0 bases, with 22 bases between. Germline values: CDR1 SGHDN, CDR2 FVKESK. The CDR3 totals 18 residues.

The chain combines TRBV3-1 (or the pseudogene TRBV3-2) with TRBJ1-3; D is undetermined. V was pared by 1 base and J by 4 bases, with 14 bases between. The CDR3 is 16 residues long. Germline CDR1 is LGHDT and CDR2 is YNNKEL (reference sequence). The CDR3, as DNA: TGTGCCAGCAGCCAAGGGACTTTCCGAGGGGGAAACACCATATATTTT. The encoded protein is CASSQGTFRGGNTIYF.

Only one count was recorded for this clone. J is TRBJ1-1 and V is TRBV30; D remains ambiguous. The V gene lost 0 bases and the J gene lost 3 bases, with 5 bases spanning the gap. The CDR3 runs 12 residues. The germline V gene encodes CDR1 GTSNPN and CDR2 SVGIG (reference sequence). CDR3 nucleotide sequence: TGTGCCTGGAGTGTACTAGACACTGAAGCTTTCTTT. It translates to CAWSVLDTEAFF.

The chain couples TRBV6-5 to TRBJ2-7; 9 positions match TRBD1. CDR1 MNHEY and CDR2 SVGAGI come from the germline V gene. The CDR3 is 13 residues long. Trimming removed 4 bases from V and 3 bases from J; junction bases left unmatched: 1. CDR3 DNA: TGTGCCAGCAGTTGGGACAGGGACTACGAGCAGTACTTC. The encoded protein is CASSWDRDYEQYF.

The chain joins TRBV30 to TRBJ2-3; no reliable D call. This CDR3 is built from 12 residues. Looked up from germline, CDR1 is GTSNPN and CDR2 is SVGIG (reference sequence). Deletions cut 0 bases from V and 11 bases from J, with 12 bases between. This chain's CDR3 is CAWSVGPGGQYF. CDR3 bases: TGTGCCTGGAGTGTTGGTCCCGGCGGGCAGTATTTT.

In this sample, this clone turned up a few times. This chain connects TRBV29-1 to TRBJ1-1; the D gene is possibly TRBD1 (6 bases). The CDR3 runs 13 residues. V was pared by 6 bases and J by 2 bases, with 13 bases between. Germline CDR1 SQVTM, CDR2 ANQGSEA. Here the CDR3 DNA reads TGCAGCGTCCTGGGGGGGGGCAACACTGAAGCTTTCTTT. Translation gives CSVLGGGNTEAFF.

The V gene is TRBV15, the J gene TRBJ2-3; no firm D call. CDR1 LNHNV and CDR2 YYDKDF come from the germline V gene (reference sequence). Trimming stripped 3 bases from V and 4 bases from J, with 11 bases between. This CDR3 is 14 amino acids long. This CDR3 reads CATSRVVGADTQYF. CDR3 nucleotide sequence: TGTGCCACCAGCAGGGTAGTCGGTGCAGATACGCAGTATTTT.

The CDR3 DNA reads TGTGCCAGCAGTCCGACATCGACGTTGGGCACTGAAGCTTTCTTT. Amino acids: CASSPTSTLGTEAFF. J is TRBJ1-1 and V is TRBV28, with D uncertain. This CDR3 region has 15 residues. Germline assignment: CDR1 MDHEN and CDR2 SYDVKM. Trimming took 5 bases from V and 4 from J, leaving 17 bases between them.

The CDR3 protein is CASSLRKEATEAFF. CDR3 nucleotide sequence: TGTGCCAGCAGCTTGAGGAAGGAAGCGACTGAAGCTTTCTTT. This chain joins TRBV5-6 and TRBJ1-1; D is uncertain. V lost 1 base, J lost 5 bases, and 12 bases lay in between. The CDR3 loop spans 14 amino acids. CDR1 and CDR2 from the germline V gene are SGHDT and YYEEEE.

J is TRBJ2-2 and V is TRBV28; 7 nucleotides match TRBD1. V trimming: 6 bases; J trimming: 3 bases; junction bases outside the gene matches: 10. The CDR3 totals 16 residues. The V gene's germline CDR1 is MDHEN and CDR2 SYDVKM. The DNA of the CDR3 is TGTGCCAGCAGACCGACAGGGATAAGGCACACCGGGGAGCTGTTTTTT. Its translation: CASRPTGIRHTGELFF.

The chain has TRBV7-9 and TRBJ2-1, with 16 bases lining up with TRBD2. Germline CDR1 and CDR2: SEHNR and FQNEAQ (reference sequence). V was clipped by 4 bases and J by 10 bases; unmatched bases: 10. The CDR3 totals 17 residues. CDR3 in DNA: TGTGCCAGCAGCTCCTCGGGGGGACTAGCGGGAGGGAGGGAGCAGTTCTTC. It translates to CASSSSGGLAGGREQFF.

The CDR3 nucleotides are TGTGCCAGCAGCGTCCCACAGAATGGCTACACCTTC. Residues: CASSVPQNGYTF. The gene calls are TRBV9 and TRBJ1-2; D is undetermined. Deletions cut 2 bases from V and 6 bases from J, with 8 bases between. This CDR3 has 12 amino acids. The V gene's germline CDR1 is SGDLS and CDR2 YYNGEE.

The rearrangement joins TRBV24-1 to TRBJ2-5; TRBD2 aligns across 8 bases. This CDR3 has 15 amino acids. V lost 4 bases, J lost 3 bases, and 6 bases stayed unmatched. The germline CDR1 and CDR2 sequences are KGHDR and SFDVKD. In DNA form, the CDR3 reads TGTGCCACCAGTGAACCGGGACTAGGAAAAGAGACCCAGTACTTC. As protein: CATSEPGLGKETQYF.

The J gene is TRBJ2-1, the V gene TRBV6-5; D uncertain. Looked up from germline, CDR1 is MNHEY and CDR2 is SVGAGI. This CDR3 comprises 15 residues. Between the trimmed V and J ends, which lost 1 base and 4 bases, there was a span of 11 bases. The CDR3 DNA sequence: TGTGCCAGCAGTTACTTGGCTAGTACATACAATGAGCAGTTCTTC. Translated: CASSYLASTYNEQFF.

This clone has just one count. The rearrangement uses TRBV11-2 and TRBJ1-2; possible D gene TRBD1, 6 bases. V gave up 5 bases and J gave up 8 bases, with 18 bases separating them. Germline CDR1 and CDR2: SGHAT and FQNNGV. The CDR3 covers 14 residues. The CDR3 DNA reads as TGTGCCAGCAGCCCGAGCGGGGGCGCGAACGGCTACACCTTC. Encoded protein: CASSPSGGANGYTF. The variable domain in full, with the rest retrieved from reference TRBV11-2 and TRBJ1-2, is EAGVAQSPRYKIIEKRQSVAFWCNPISGHATLYWYQQILGQGPKLLIQFQNNGVVDDSQLPKDRFSAERLKGVDSTLKIQPAKLEDSAVYLCASSPSGGANGYTFGSGTRLTVV.

This rearrangement joins TRBV5-4 to TRBJ2-2, with 7 bases matching TRBD1. Per the germline V gene, CDR1 is SGHNT and CDR2 is YYREEE (reference sequence). The junction had 4 bases not matched to a gene; V was cut back by 4 bases and J by 4 bases. This CDR3 spans 14 amino acids. This CDR3 is CASSRDSGTGELFF. CDR3 coding DNA: TGTGCCAGCAGCCGGGACAGCGGCACCGGGGAGCTGTTTTTT.

The chain is built from TRBV9 and TRBJ2-5; no definite D call. Trimming pared 4 bases from V and 5 bases from J, leaving 9 bases between. Germline V CDR1 and CDR2: SGDLS, YYNGEE. The CDR3 loop spans 12 amino acids. CDR3 sequence reads: CASSPTEETQYF. In DNA form, the CDR3 reads TGTGCCAGCAGCCCGACTGAGGAGACCCAGTACTTC. Full variable domain (outside the CDR3, taken from reference TRBV9 and TRBJ2-5): DSGVTQTPKHLITATGQRVTLRCSPRSGDLSVYWYQQSLDQGLQFLIQYYNGEERAKGNILERFSAQQFPDLHSELNLSSLELGDSALYFCASSPTEETQYFGPGTRLLVL.

V is TRBV6-5 and J is TRBJ1-5; possible D gene TRBD1, 5 bases. V was pared by 6 bases and J by 3 bases, with 15 bases between. The germline V gene encodes CDR1 MNHEY and CDR2 SVGAGI. The CDR3 totals 15 residues. CDR3 sequence reads: CASSLQGKPNQPQHF. The CDR3 coding sequence is TGTGCCAGCAGCTTGCAGGGCAAGCCCAATCAGCCCCAGCATTTT.

The chain combines TRBV4-1 with TRBJ2-7; D is perhaps TRBD2 (6 bases). The germline CDR1 and CDR2 sequences are MGHRA and YSYEKL. The CDR3 totals 14 residues. Trimming cost V 4 bases and J 0 bases, with 10 bases left between them. CDR3 DNA: TGCGCCAGCAGCCTGCGGGACGACTCCTACGAGCAGTACTTC. The encoded protein is CASSLRDDSYEQYF.

The V call is TRBV5-6, the J call TRBJ2-1, with TRBD2 identical over 7 bases. Per the germline V gene, CDR1 is SGHDT and CDR2 is YYEEEE. Trimming took 1 base from V and 7 from J; bases not matched to a gene: 11. This CDR3 is 16 amino acids long. In nucleotides, the CDR3 is TGTGCCAGCAGCTTGTTAGCTGGCGGGGGAGGGAATGAGCAGTTCTTC. Amino acid sequence: CASSLLAGGGGNEQFF.

V gene TRBV6-6 combines with J gene TRBJ1-2; 7 bases are a match to TRBD1. V lost 2 bases to trimming and J lost 6 bases; unmatched junction nucleotides: 3. The CDR3 loop spans 13 amino acids. Per germline, CDR1 MNHNY and CDR2 SVGAGI (reference sequence). CDR3 nucleotide sequence: TGTGCCAGCAGTTACGCAGGGGGTGATGGCTACACCTTC. This translates into CASSYAGGDGYTF.

The V and J genes are TRBV28 and TRBJ2-7, with TRBD2 identical over 8 bases. Trimming took 5 bases from V and 7 from J; bases not matched to a gene: 10. This CDR3 has 14 residues. Germline V gene data show CDR1 as MDHEN and CDR2 as SYDVKM. This chain's CDR3 is CASSAPAGAGEQYV. The CDR3 nucleotides read TGTGCCAGCAGTGCGCCAGCGGGGGCGGGGGAGCAGTACGTC.

The chain links TRBV24-1 to TRBJ1-4; 9 nucleotides agree with TRBD1. Germline lookup yields CDR1 KGHDR and CDR2 SFDVKD. CDR3 length equals 15 residues. J gave up 8 bases and V 5 bases, and 8 bases lay outside the gene matches. The CDR3 bases are TGTGCCACCAGTGCCGCGGACAGGGGACGAGAAAAACTGTTTTTT. It codes for CATSAADRGREKLFF.

The chain carries TRBV19 and TRBJ1-6, with D possibly matching TRBD1 (6 bases). V shed 4 bases and J shed 6 bases, with 13 bases lying between them. CDR3 length: 15 residues. Germline CDR1 and CDR2: LNHDA and SQIVND (reference sequence). In DNA, the CDR3 is TGTGCCAGTAGTACGACAGGCGCGTTTAATTCACCCCTCCACTTT. Translation gives CASSTTGAFNSPLHF.

The chain employs TRBV30 and TRBJ1-4, with 7 nucleotides matching TRBD1. The CDR3 runs 14 residues. V dropped 2 bases and J dropped 8; count of bases not matched to a gene: 8. Germline assignment: CDR1 GTSNPN and CDR2 SVGIG (reference sequence). In DNA, the CDR3 is TGTGCCTGGAGTCATAGGGACAGTGGAGAAAAACTGTTTTTT. Translation: CAWSHRDSGEKLFF.